This TCR beta chain comes out of a study of a mutant IDH1 vaccine in newly diagnosed glioma. Study at large: Vaccination began 4-6 weeks post radiotherapy alone, or with temozolomide cycles.

This clone showed up just once. Antigen unknown. The CDR3 totals 13 residues. With 4 bases removed from V and 0 bases from J, the gap between germline ends came to 7 bases. Germline CDR1 and CDR2: SNHLY and FYNNEI. Libraries were prepared by immunoSEQ multiplex PCR; TCRdb keeps only in-frame clonotypes and omits some of them. In the table there are more than 9,500 clones, about nine tenths of which are singletons. This sample's time point: week 5, during vaccination. Topical imiquimod was applied with each vaccine dose, which held 300 ug of mutant IDH1 20-mer peptide. Regarding the study as a whole: A vaccine-induced immune response developed in around 92% of the patients.

This clonotype was sampled from a woman aged 40 to 55 with glioma. Some clones in this sample may be carry-over from other donors' samples. This specimen was PBMCs, taken from a glioma patient whose treatment included an IDH1 peptide vaccine. This rearrangement joins TRBV2 to TRBJ2-7; D ambiguous. The CDR3 loop reads CASSVPSSYEQYF. The DNA of the CDR3 is TGTGCCAGCAGTGTCCCTAGCTCCTACGAGCAGTACTTC. Full variable domain (rest looked up from reference TRBV2 and TRBJ2-7): EPEVTQTPSHQVTQMGQEVILRCVPISNHLYFYWYRQILGQKVEFLVSFYNNEISEKSEIFDDQFSVERPDGSNFTLKIRSTKLEDSAMYFCASSVPSSYEQYFGPGTRLTVT.